These 27 T cell receptor beta chains were sequenced from one sample in a study of blood T cell repertoires in COVID-19. The method was immunoSEQ multiplex PCR; TCRdb's version includes in-frame clones alone and lacks a portion of them. The sample lists 70,000 to 100,000 clones, 86% seen once, with 1.2% in the top ten. The specimen was peripheral blood. The receptors originated from an elderly man with active or convalescent COVID-19.

The CDR3 region has the DNA TGTGCCAGGGGGACAGGGTCCACCGGGGAGCTGTTTTTT. The encoded protein is CARGTGSTGELFF. This chain joins TRBV2 and TRBJ2-2; 9 nucleotides agree with TRBD1. The junction had 3 bases not matched to a gene; V was cut back by 9 bases and J by 4 bases. The CDR3 runs to 13 residues. The germline gives CDR1 SNHLY, CDR2 FYNNEI.

The chain couples TRBV10-3 to TRBJ1-1; TRBD1 matches at 7 bases. Unmatched junction bases numbered 5, after V lost 6 bases and J lost 1 base. This CDR3 is 14 amino acids long. Germline CDR1 and CDR2: ENHRY and SYGVKD. The CDR3, as DNA: TGTGCCATCAGGCCGGGACAGACGAACACTGAAGCTTTCTTT. It codes for CAIRPGQTNTEAFF.

The gene calls are TRBV25-1 and TRBJ1-2, with D maybe TRBD1 (6 bases). From germline, CDR1 is MGHDK and CDR2 SYGVNS. Trimming took off 3 bases at V and 5 bases at J, with 13 bases between the two ends. CDR3 length: 14 amino acids. CDR3 protein: CASSELMGAYGYTF. The CDR3 DNA reads as TGTGCCAGCAGTGAGCTGATGGGGGCGTATGGCTACACCTTC.

This chain links TRBV28 with TRBJ1-5; D is perhaps TRBD1 (5 bases). V lost 5 bases and J 10 bases, leaving 27 bases between the germline ends. Germline V gene sequence: CDR1 MDHEN, CDR2 SYDVKM. This CDR3 contains 17 residues. DNA for the CDR3: TGTGCCAGCAGTCTAACTGTCAGTAACCCAACGACAGTTCCCCAGCATTTT. Protein product: CASSLTVSNPTTVPQHF.

The chain carries TRBV5-5 and TRBJ2-7, with 8 bases aligning to TRBD2. The ends lost 4 bases at V and 3 bases at J; junction bases unmatched: 9. The germline V gene encodes CDR1 SGHKS and CDR2 YYEKEE (reference sequence). This CDR3 has 15 amino acids. The CDR3 region has the DNA TGTGCCAGCAGCAACCCGGGGGGGGTCGGCTACGAGCAGTACTTC. This sequence encodes CASSNPGGVGYEQYF.

The CDR3 sequence is CATSPASGGYNEQFF. CDR3 DNA sequence: TGTGCCACCAGCCCGGCTAGCGGGGGGTACAATGAGCAGTTCTTC. J is TRBJ2-1 and V is TRBV15, with 11 bases identical to TRBD2. The CDR3 loop spans 15 amino acids. CDR1 and CDR2 from the germline V gene are LNHNV and YYDKDF (reference sequence). Germline trimming cut 5 bases from V and 4 bases from J; bases unmatched to any gene: 4.

This clone was found once. J is TRBJ1-5 and V is TRBV3-1 (or the pseudogene TRBV3-2), with 8 bases matching TRBD1. V shed 0 bases, J shed 5 bases, and the junction held 3 bases outside the gene matches. CDR3 size: 15 residues. Germline CDR1 is LGHDT and CDR2 is YNNKEL (reference sequence). CDR3 residues: CASSQDGTGHQPQHF. The CDR3, as DNA: TGTGCCAGCAGCCAAGATGGGACAGGCCATCAGCCCCAGCATTTT.

The chain carries TRBV7-8 and TRBJ1-3, with 8 bases aligning to TRBD1. Germline loops: CDR1 SGHVS, CDR2 FQNEAQ. The CDR3 has 17 residues. Trimming took 5 bases from V and 0 from J; bases not matched to a gene: 9. This CDR3 is CASSPSRDRHSGNTIYF. For the CDR3, the DNA is TGTGCCAGCAGCCCATCCCGGGACAGGCACTCTGGAAACACCATATATTTT.

CDR3 protein: CASSQEGLAGRGTDTQYF. The CDR3 DNA follows: TGTGCCAGCAGCCAAGAAGGACTAGCGGGGAGGGGCACAGATACGCAGTATTTT. J is TRBJ2-3 and V is TRBV4-2, with 12 nucleotides matching TRBD2. Germline CDR1 and CDR2: LGHNA and YNFKEQ. J lost 1 base, V lost 0 bases, and 5 bases had no gene match. This CDR3 contains 18 residues.

This chain joins TRBV19 and TRBJ1-5, with 9 bases matching TRBD1. The CDR3 has 16 amino acids. Germline assignment: CDR1 LNHDA and CDR2 SQIVND (reference sequence). V lost 5 bases, J lost 0 bases, and 5 bases stayed unmatched. The CDR3 protein is CASSVGTGHSNQPQHF. The DNA of the CDR3 is TGTGCCAGTAGTGTCGGGACAGGGCATAGCAATCAGCCCCAGCATTTT.

The V gene is TRBV3-1 (or the pseudogene TRBV3-2), the J gene TRBJ2-1; TRBD1 matches at 8 bases. The CDR3 length is 15 residues. The V segment lost 1 base and the J segment 4 bases; nucleotides outside the gene matches: 3. Per germline, CDR1 LGHDT and CDR2 YNNKEL (reference sequence). CDR3 in DNA: TGTGCCAGCAGCCAAGGGACAGGGAGATACAATGAGCAGTTCTTC. This sequence encodes CASSQGTGRYNEQFF.

V and J are TRBV5-1 and TRBJ2-5; TRBD2 might be the D (6 bases). The V and J ends lost 3 bases and 5 bases respectively, with 11 bases between them. CDR3 length: 13 residues. The germline gives CDR1 SGHRS, CDR2 YFSETQ. The DNA for the CDR3 is TGCGCCAGCAGCTCAACTAGCTCCGAGACCCAGTACTTC. It yields the protein CASSSTSSETQYF.

The V gene is TRBV20-1, the J gene TRBJ1-6, with TRBD1 as a possible D gene (5 bases). Germline lookup yields CDR1 DFQATT and CDR2 SNEGSKA (reference sequence). Trimming took 3 bases from V and 10 from J, leaving 16 bases between them. The CDR3 sequence is 14 residues long. The CDR3 region has the DNA TGCAGTGCTAGTCGGTCTCGGAGGGGATCACCCCTCCACTTT. This encodes CSASRSRRGSPLHF.

This chain joins TRBV10-3 and TRBJ2-4, with 8 bases fitting TRBD1. CDR1 is ENHRY, CDR2 SYGVKD, per germline. The CDR3 is 13 amino acids. V gave up 2 bases and J gave up 14 bases; unmatched junction bases: 8. The CDR3 spells CAISEDSKGQEYF. The CDR3 bases are TGTGCCATCAGTGAGGATTCTAAGGGACAGGAGTACTTC.

The chain couples TRBV5-1 to TRBJ1-4; 8 bases match TRBD1. Germline V gene lookup returns CDR1 SGHRS and CDR2 YFSETQ. The junction had 8 bases not matched to a gene; V was cut back by 3 bases and J by 7 bases. This CDR3 comprises 15 residues. The CDR3 DNA follows: TGCGCCAGCAGCTCCCAGGGGGCGCGTCTTGAAAAACTGTTTTTT. Its protein product is CASSSQGARLEKLFF.

The chain is built from TRBV18 and TRBJ1-1, with a weak D call TRBD1 (5 bases). The germline V gene has CDR1 KGHSH and CDR2 LQKENI. This CDR3 is 14 amino acids long. V dropped 6 bases and J dropped 5 bases, with 16 bases sitting between them. CDR3 bases: TGTGCCAGCTCCCAACAGGTCCTTCCTACTGAAGCTTTCTTT. Residues: CASSQQVLPTEAFF.

The chain joins TRBV19 to TRBJ1-2, with 7 bases fitting TRBD1. V shed 9 bases, J shed 6 bases, and the junction held 10 bases outside the gene matches. Germline assignment: CDR1 LNHDA and CDR2 SQIVND (reference sequence). This CDR3 comprises 13 residues. CDR3 loop: CASLKGDSHGYTF. CDR3 sequence (DNA): TGTGCCAGCTTAAAGGGGGACAGCCATGGCTACACCTTC.

This clone was seen a handful of times. The rearrangement links TRBV3-1 (or the pseudogene TRBV3-2) to TRBJ1-6; D may be TRBD1 (6 bases). Trimming removed 3 bases from V and 8 bases from J, with 14 bases in between. This CDR3 has 15 amino acids. CDR1 and CDR2 (germline): LGHDT, YNNKEL (reference sequence). CDR3 region: CASSQSGAGDSPLHF. The CDR3 DNA reads TGTGCCAGCAGCCAGTCAGGGGCAGGGGATTCACCCCTCCACTTT.

This clone was recorded a few times. V gene TRBV6-6 combines with J gene TRBJ2-3; D remains ambiguous. V was clipped by 6 bases and J by 0 bases, with 7 bases between them. There are 13 residues in the CDR3. The germline V gene encodes CDR1 MNHNY and CDR2 SVGAGI (reference sequence). CDR3 DNA sequence: TGTGCCAGCAGGCTCGGGAGCACAGATACGCAGTATTTT. This codes for CASRLGSTDTQYF.

The chain combines TRBV6-2 or TRBV6-3 with TRBJ1-5, with 7 positions matching TRBD1. Germline CDR1 and CDR2: MNHEY and SVGEGT. The CDR3 spans 19 residues. After removal of 2 bases from V and 0 bases from J, the junction contained 13 bases not matched to a gene. The chain's CDR3 is CASSYQGGRASGSNQPQHF. CDR3 bases: TGTGCCAGCAGTTACCAGGGGGGCAGAGCCAGTGGTAGCAATCAGCCCCAGCATTTT.

The chain joins TRBV28 to TRBJ2-3; D is possibly TRBD2 (7 bases). CDR1 and CDR2 from the germline V gene are MDHEN and SYDVKM. Trimming shortened V by 7 bases and J by 2 bases, and 13 bases separated the two germline ends. This CDR3 is built from 14 residues. CDR3 bases: TGTGCCAGCAAGGGGGGGACTTTCACAGATACGCAGTATTTT. Its protein is CASKGGTFTDTQYF.

V and J are TRBV2 and TRBJ1-1; D is ambiguous. This CDR3 region has 13 residues. Trimming removed 6 bases at V and 0 bases at J, with 8 bases between. From germline, CDR1 is SNHLY and CDR2 FYNNEI. The CDR3 bases are TGTGCCAGCAGGAACACCTTGAACACTGAAGCTTTCTTT. It is translated as CASRNTLNTEAFF. The whole variable domain, remainder taken from reference TRBV2 and TRBJ1-1, is EPEVTQTPSHQVTQMGQEVILRCVPISNHLYFYWYRQILGQKVEFLVSFYNNEISEKSEIFDDQFSVERPDGSNFTLKIRSTKLEDSAMYFCASRNTLNTEAFFGQGTRLTVV.

V gene TRBV5-1 combines with J gene TRBJ1-4, with TRBD1 identical over 8 bases. The junction had 6 bases not matched to a gene; V was cut back by 0 bases and J by 8 bases. The CDR3 covers 15 residues. Germline values: CDR1 SGHRS, CDR2 YFSETQ. This chain's CDR3 is CASSLGQGAWEKLFF. The CDR3 region has the DNA TGCGCCAGCAGCTTGGGGCAGGGGGCGTGGGAAAAACTGTTTTTT.

The V and J genes are TRBV10-3 and TRBJ1-1, with D unresolved. This CDR3 is 14 amino acids long. The V gene's germline CDR1 is ENHRY and CDR2 SYGVKD. Between the trimmed V and J ends, which lost 2 bases and 3 bases, there was a span of 10 bases. CDR3 nucleotide sequence: TGTGCCATCAGTGAGATGGGTCGGGACACTGAAGCTTTCTTT. Encoded protein: CAISEMGRDTEAFF.

This sequence joins TRBV3-1 (or the pseudogene TRBV3-2) and TRBJ1-3; D is possibly TRBD1 (5 bases). The germline CDR1 and CDR2 sequences are LGHDT and YNNKEL (reference sequence). The CDR3 totals 14 residues. The V and J ends lost 3 bases and 4 bases respectively, with 10 bases between them. As DNA, the CDR3 is TGTGCCAGCAGCCAGGAGGGGCTCGGAAACACCATATATTTT. This translates into CASSQEGLGNTIYF.

The CDR3 sequence: CASSAGPRGTQYF. As DNA, the CDR3 is TGTGCCAGCAGCGCGGGTCCACGGGGGACCCAGTACTTC. J is TRBJ2-5 and V is TRBV11-2; maybe TRBD2 (5 bases). The CDR3 is made up of 13 amino acids. Germline CDR1 reads SGHAT; CDR2 reads FQNNGV. V gave up 5 bases and J gave up 7 bases, with 14 bases separating them.

CDR3 in DNA: TGTGCCAGCAGCTCATCACTACAGGGAACCGGGGAGCTGTTTTTT. Translated: CASSSSLQGTGELFF. The rearrangement uses TRBV7-2 and TRBJ2-2, with D perhaps TRBD1 (6 bases). Trimming cost V 4 bases and J 5 bases, with 14 bases left between them. The CDR3 runs to 15 residues. CDR1 and CDR2 (germline): SGHTA, FQGNSA.